This T cell receptor (beta chain) originates from a study of blood T cell repertoires in COVID-19 (dated by TCRdb to the early 2020s). Notes on the research overall: Samples covering the acute and convalescent phases of COVID-19 were provided by collaborators in the United States, Italy and Spain. The material from the prospective study consisted of cDNA or gDNA derived from T cells, B-cell-depleted T cells, or PBMCs. The sample metadata nearly always contained a de-identified subject ID, COVID-19 status, age in years and sex. Subjects who had been exposed to COVID-19, were actively infected with it, or had recovered from it provided the deeply sampled blood TCRbeta repertoires that made up the dataset. The samples were drawn from two sources: the first 160 participants of the ongoing ImmuneRACE study, and fewer than 1,500 subjects contributed by 6 global collaborators. A freely available public database, intended as a resource for researchers studying the immune response to SARS-CoV-2, is where the repertoires were released. Where available, HLA class I and class II types were taken from metadata supplied by the sample provider and were not determined by assay-based typing. Results and caveats for the whole study, not just this receptor: Clinical and demographic metadata were provided uncurated, with the amount varying by source and participant.

The V end gives up 7 bases and the J end 6 bases, leaving 8 bases in the junction not matched to a gene. Spanning cysteine to phenylalanine, the CDR3 consists of 13 amino acids. Here the CDR3 DNA is all that survives: 39 bases in frame from base 1. CDR1 and CDR2 (SNHLY, FYNNEI) derive from the germline V gene. TCRbeta CDR3 regions were amplified from genomic DNA using the immunoSEQ Assay, a bias-controlled multiplex PCR. The published analysis was carried out like this. Nucleated cell counts per sample were estimated from amplification of reference gene primers within the assay. To quantify the absolute abundance of each unique TCRbeta CDR3 rearrangement, sequence reads were collapsed and filtered. Productive Simpson clonality was computed per sample as the square root of Simpson's diversity index over productive rearrangements. The table comes from immuneACCESS by way of TCRdb, which keeps in-frame sequences with V and J called. Part of the clones is missing from these tables; in studies checked, under half for an unresolved V gene and the rest for unknown reasons. V and J calls and clone size are as listed in that table; D and trimming were resolved from the DNA. Across this sample there are about 170,000 clones, with about 91% seen only once. The leading ten clones occupy approximately 0.77% of the sample.

This clone has just one count. Its antigen is currently not known. Base qualities are missing; no much larger clone stands one base away. In the prospective study, participants were roughly 18 to 90 years old, resided in about two dozen geographic areas of the United States, and were enrolled through a virtual design. Cohort assignment in the prospective study relied on participant-reported clinical history from a screening survey and a study questionnaire. ImmuneRACE Cohort 3 recovered participants were defined by two consecutive negative NP/OP PCR tests, healthcare professional clearance, or symptom resolution. Each participant in the prospective study had whole blood, serum and a nasopharyngeal or oropharyngeal swab collected by mobile phlebotomists. Participants in the prospective study had the option to provide additional blood draws and questionnaires over an approximately 2-month period. Before DNA extraction, blood samples from the prospective study were shipped at room temperature or frozen.

The source of this sequence is a young woman who had recovered from COVID-19. The sequence links TRBV2 to TRBJ2-7; a stretch of 8 junction bases matches TRBD2. The specimen was PBMCs or T cells enriched from blood (not recorded which). The CDR3 reads CASIKAGVSEQYF. The sequence in DNA is TGTGCCAGCATCAAAGCGGGGGTTTCCGAGCAGTACTTC.